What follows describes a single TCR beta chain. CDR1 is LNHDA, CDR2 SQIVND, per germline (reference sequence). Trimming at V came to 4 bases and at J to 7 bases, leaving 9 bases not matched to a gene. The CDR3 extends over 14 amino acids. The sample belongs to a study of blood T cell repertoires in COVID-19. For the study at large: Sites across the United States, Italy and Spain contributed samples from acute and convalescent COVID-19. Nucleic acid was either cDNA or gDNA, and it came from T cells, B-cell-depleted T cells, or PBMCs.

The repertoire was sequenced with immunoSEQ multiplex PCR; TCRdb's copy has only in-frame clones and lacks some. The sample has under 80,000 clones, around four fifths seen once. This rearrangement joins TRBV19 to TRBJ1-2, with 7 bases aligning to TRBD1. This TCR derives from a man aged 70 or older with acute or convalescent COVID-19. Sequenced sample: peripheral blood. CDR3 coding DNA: TGTGCCAGTAGTACCTTACAGGGGAATGGTGGCTACACCTTC. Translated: CASSTLQGNGGYTF. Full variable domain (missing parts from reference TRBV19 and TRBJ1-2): DGGITQSPKYLFRKEGQNVTLSCEQNLNHDAMYWYRQDPGQGLRLIYYSQIVNDFQKGDIAEGYSVSREKKESFPLTVTSAQKNPTAFYLCASSTLQGNGGYTFGSGTRLTVV.